Presented here are 11 T cell receptor beta chains from one specimen sequenced in a study of T-cell memory formation after mild COVID-19. TCRdb re-analysed the 5' RACE reads in MiXCR, keeping a single row per CDR3 protein. The sample holds hundreds of thousands of distinct CDR3 sequences; around 17% are singletons and the top ten take 12%. The sample comprised PBMCs or a T cell subset sorted from them (not recorded which). The receptors derive from an adult woman who had mild COVID-19 (a few samples of this study predate the infection). Cell type and time point are not known.

This clonotype was observed a few times. CDR3 amino acids: CASSLAPQGARGNEQFF. The CDR3 DNA is TGCGCCAGCAGCTTGGCCCCCCAGGGGGCGCGTGGCAATGAGCAGTTCTTC. The rearrangement links TRBV5-1 to TRBJ2-1, with 8 bases identical to TRBD1. Unmatched junction bases numbered 11, after V lost 0 bases and J lost 6 bases. This CDR3 contains 17 residues. CDR1 is SGHRS, CDR2 YFSETQ, per germline.

There are many counts of this clonotype. The gene calls are TRBV6-5 and TRBJ2-1; D unclear. From germline, CDR1 is MNHEY and CDR2 SVGAGI. Trimming removed 2 bases at V and 5 bases at J, with 4 bases between. The CDR3 is 12 amino acids. The CDR3 nucleotides read TGTGCCAGCAGTTACACTCACAATGAGCAGTTCTTC. This translates into CASSYTHNEQFF.

This clonotype was counted only a few times. This sequence joins TRBV7-9 and TRBJ2-1; the match to TRBD2 covers 14 bases. CDR1 and CDR2 from the germline V gene are SEHNR and FQNEAQ (reference sequence). V lost 5 bases and J lost 1; bases outside the gene matches: 10. CDR3 size: 19 residues. This CDR3 reads CASSLGTSGRGGSYNEQFF. The CDR3 coding sequence is TGTGCCAGCAGCCTCGGGACTAGCGGGAGAGGGGGGTCCTACAATGAGCAGTTCTTC.

The chain carries TRBV7-8 and TRBJ2-1; D gene unclear. Trimming cost V 0 bases and J 1 base, with 10 bases left between them. Germline V lookup: CDR1 SGHVS, CDR2 FQNEAQ. The CDR3 consists of 16 residues. The CDR3 DNA sequence: TGTGCCAGCAGCTTAGCGAGACTGACGTCCTACAATGAGCAGTTCTTC. As protein: CASSLARLTSYNEQFF.

This clonotype was seen more than once but under ten times. V and J are TRBV20-1 and TRBJ2-7; 9 bases map to TRBD1. The CDR3 covers 15 residues. With 2 bases clipped from V and 4 bases from J, the junction kept 9 bases outside the gene matches. The germline V gene has CDR1 DFQATT and CDR2 SNEGSKA (reference sequence). The CDR3 reads CSARSRDRVVYEQYF. In nucleotides, the CDR3 is TGCAGTGCTAGAAGCCGGGACAGGGTTGTTTACGAGCAGTACTTC.

This clonotype showed up many times. The V and J genes are TRBV5-1 and TRBJ2-5; D is unresolved. The V gene lost 0 bases and the J gene lost 1 base, with 7 bases spanning the gap. This CDR3 has 14 amino acids. Germline V gene lookup returns CDR1 SGHRS and CDR2 YFSETQ. CDR3: CASSLAASQETQYF. The CDR3 coding sequence is TGCGCCAGCAGCTTGGCGGCTAGCCAAGAGACCCAGTACTTC. Looking up the rest from reference TRBV5-1 and TRBJ2-5 gives the full variable domain: KAGVTQTPRYLIKTRGQQVTLSCSPISGHRSVSWYQQTPGQGLQFLFEYFSETQRNKGNFPGRFSGRQFSNSRSEMNVSTLELGDSALYLCASSLAASQETQYFGPGTRLLVL.

There are many counts of this clonotype. The V and J genes are TRBV12-3 or TRBV12-4 and TRBJ1-5; D perhaps matches TRBD1 (5 bases). Trimming took 6 bases from V and 4 from J, leaving 10 bases between them. CDR3 length: 13 amino acids. The chain's CDR3 is CASRGTGNQPQHF. The CDR3 nucleotides are TGTGCCAGCAGAGGGACGGGGAATCAGCCCCAGCATTTT.

The gene calls are TRBV5-6 and TRBJ2-1, with 7 bases fitting TRBD1. In germline, CDR1 is SGHDT, CDR2 YYEEEE. J gave up 7 bases and V 4 bases, and 5 bases lay outside the gene matches. The CDR3 extends over 13 amino acids. The CDR3 sequence: CASSPRDRNEQFF. The DNA of the CDR3 is TGTGCCAGCAGCCCAAGGGACAGAAATGAGCAGTTCTTC.

The V gene is TRBV5-1, the J gene TRBJ2-6; 9 bases align to TRBD1. The CDR3 is made up of 16 amino acids. The ends lost 4 bases at V and 2 bases at J; junction bases unmatched: 4. Germline V gene data show CDR1 as SGHRS and CDR2 as YFSETQ. The CDR3 protein is CASSRDRVAGANVLTF. In nucleotides, the CDR3 is TGCGCCAGCAGCAGGGACAGGGTGGCTGGGGCCAACGTCCTGACTTTC.

The chain has TRBV10-3 and TRBJ1-2, with TRBD1 identical over 8 bases. The V gene's germline CDR1 is ENHRY and CDR2 SYGVKD. V gave up 8 bases and J gave up 4 bases; unmatched junction bases: 18. The CDR3 sequence is 17 residues long. The CDR3 spells CAIRSPGTGSVGYGYTF. The CDR3 nucleotides read TGTGCCATCCGCAGTCCCGGGACAGGTTCGGTAGGCTATGGCTACACCTTC.

This clonotype was recorded a few times. The chain recombines TRBV3-1 with TRBJ2-4; TRBD1 might be the D (5 bases). Germline CDR1 reads LGHDT; CDR2 reads YNNKEL (reference sequence). V lost 4 bases, J lost 7 bases, and 14 bases lay in between. This CDR3 is built from 14 residues. CDR3 region: CASSPDSSGNIQYF. The CDR3 DNA sequence: TGTGCCAGCAGCCCAGACTCATCAGGGAACATTCAGTACTTC.